Presented here are 8 T cell receptor beta chains from one specimen sequenced in a study of blood T cell repertoires in COVID-19. TCRdb keeps only in-frame clones here, not all; method: immunoSEQ multiplex PCR. The profile shows about 260,000 clones, just under 90% of them singletons. Material: peripheral blood. The receptors were sampled from a woman in her thirties or forties with acute or convalescent COVID-19.

The gene calls are TRBV23-1 and TRBJ1-1, with D hard to call. TRBV23-1 is an open reading frame whose function is uncertain. Trimming pared 2 bases from V and 0 bases from J, leaving 13 bases between. This CDR3 spans 16 amino acids. CDR3 loop: CASSQIDSPMNTEAFF. CDR3 DNA sequence: TGCGCCAGCAGTCAAATCGATAGCCCCATGAACACTGAAGCTTTCTTT.

The J gene is TRBJ1-5, the V gene TRBV19; 8 bases are a match to TRBD1. The CDR3 sequence is 18 residues long. Germline assignment: CDR1 LNHDA and CDR2 SQIVND (reference sequence). The ends lost 5 bases at V and 3 bases at J; junction bases unmatched: 15. The CDR3 nucleotides are TGTGCCAGTAGTCCTCAGGGGGCACGGGCTGCCGCCAATCAGCCCCAGCATTTT. Amino acid sequence: CASSPQGARAAANQPQHF.

The genes are TRBV5-4 and TRBJ2-3; possible D gene TRBD2, 7 bases. CDR3 length: 15 amino acids. Germline CDR1 reads SGHNT; CDR2 reads YYREEE (reference sequence). V lost 1 base to trimming and J lost 2 bases, with 11 bases between them. CDR3 region: CASSLIRGATDTQYF. CDR3 bases: TGTGCCAGCAGCTTGATCCGGGGGGCCACAGATACGCAGTATTTT.

J is TRBJ2-5 and V is TRBV10-2; no reliable D call. Looked up from germline, CDR1 is WSHSY and CDR2 is SAAADI. The CDR3 loop spans 13 amino acids. Between the trimmed V and J ends, which lost 7 bases and 4 bases, there was a span of 13 bases. The CDR3 DNA reads TGCGCCAGCAAGCGCCTGCCGATAGAGACCCAGTACTTC. Residues: CASKRLPIETQYF.

The chain couples TRBV12-3 or TRBV12-4 to TRBJ1-1, with 8 bases that match TRBD1. The CDR3 is made up of 13 amino acids. V lost 10 bases to trimming and J lost 1 base; unmatched junction nucleotides: 5. CDR3 coding DNA: TGTGCCACCCTGGACAGGGAGAACACTGAAGCTTTCTTT. It translates to CATLDRENTEAFF.

The chain uses TRBV4-1 and TRBJ2-1, with D possibly matching TRBD1 (5 bases). V lost 2 bases and J 4 bases, leaving 12 bases between the germline ends. Germline CDR1 MGHRA, CDR2 YSYEKL. This CDR3 contains 15 residues. The CDR3 spells CASSQSRTGYNEQFF. CDR3 nucleotide sequence: TGCGCCAGCAGCCAATCCCGTACAGGATACAATGAGCAGTTCTTC.

This chain links TRBV19 with TRBJ1-2, with TRBD1 identical over 8 bases. CDR1 is LNHDA and CDR2 is SQIVND in the germline V gene (reference sequence). The CDR3 is made up of 14 amino acids. With 1 base clipped from V and 8 bases from J, the junction kept 6 bases outside the gene matches. The CDR3 is CASSIGAGGYGYTF. The CDR3 nucleotides read TGTGCCAGTAGTATAGGAGCAGGGGGCTACGGCTACACCTTC.

The gene calls are TRBV3-1 (or the pseudogene TRBV3-2) and TRBJ2-3; 7 bases line up with TRBD1. With V trimmed by 4 bases and J by 1 base, 5 bases remained unmatched. Germline assignment: CDR1 LGHDT and CDR2 YNNKEL (reference sequence). The CDR3 sequence is 15 residues long. The chain's CDR3 is CASSPGQARTDTQYF. DNA for the CDR3: TGTGCCAGCAGCCCAGGACAGGCCCGCACAGATACGCAGTATTTT.